The clone carrying this T cell receptor beta chain was recorded once. The data originate from a study of blood T cell repertoires in COVID-19. Overall study: COVID-19 samples collected from the United States, Italy and Spain covered acute and convalescent phases.

The CDR3 spans 14 residues. Germline CDR1 and CDR2: SGHNT and YENEEA. V gave up 5 bases and J gave up 6 bases; unmatched junction bases: 5. This table comes from immunoSEQ multiplex PCR, and its TCRdb copy is limited to in-frame clones, with some not included. The data contain around 280,000 clones, roughly 87% of them singletons. The chain couples TRBV11-3 to TRBJ2-1, with 9 positions matching TRBD2. The sequenced sample was peripheral blood. The receptor was isolated from a woman aged 45-65 years who had recovered from COVID-19. CDR3 in amino acids: CASSTSGYANEQFF. In DNA form, the CDR3 reads TGTGCCAGCAGCACTAGCGGGTATGCCAATGAGCAGTTCTTC.